Following are 14 T cell receptor beta chains from one sample sequenced in a study of shared clonotypes between healthy human individuals. CD45RO-negative CD8 cells positively selected for CCR7 made up the naive population, which excluded terminally differentiated effector memory CD45RA+ cells. The method was immunoSEQ multiplex PCR; TCRdb's version includes in-frame clones alone and lacks a portion of them. The profile shows some 1,900,000 clones, about 95% of them singletons. The sample consisted of naive CD8+ T cells sorted from blood. These receptor sequences come from a man younger than 35 in good health.

V is TRBV5-4 and J is TRBJ2-7, with TRBD2 matching over 8 bases. V shed 3 bases, J shed 6 bases, and the junction held 8 bases outside the gene matches. The CDR3 totals 14 residues. Looked up from germline, CDR1 is SGHNT and CDR2 is YYREEE (reference sequence). This chain's CDR3 is CASSSPGLGVEQYF. The CDR3 DNA is TGTGCCAGCAGCTCACCGGGACTAGGGGTCGAGCAGTACTTC.

This rearrangement joins TRBV4-3 to TRBJ2-5, with TRBD2 matching 10 bases. The CDR3 loop spans 15 amino acids. V trimming: 4 bases; J trimming: 3 bases; junction bases outside the gene matches: 5. Germline assignment: CDR1 LGHNA and CDR2 YSLEER. Written as DNA, the CDR3 is TGCGCCAGCAGCCTTATAGCGGGAGGTGAAGAGACCCAGTACTTC. It yields the protein CASSLIAGGEETQYF.

This chain uses TRBV5-1 with TRBJ1-1; D unresolved. Germline CDR1 is SGHRS and CDR2 is YFSETQ. V was trimmed by 4 bases and J by 6 bases, leaving 16 bases between them. CDR3 size: 14 residues. CDR3 loop: CASSTGSGWPEAFF. CDR3 coding DNA: TGCGCCAGCAGCACGGGGTCAGGCTGGCCTGAAGCTTTCTTT.

V is TRBV18 and J is TRBJ1-2; D ambiguous. This CDR3 is 15 amino acids long. Looked up from germline, CDR1 is KGHSH and CDR2 is LQKENI. V lost 2 bases, J lost 5 bases, and 15 bases lay in between. Here the CDR3 reads CASSPGSTTRYGYTF. CDR3 coding DNA: TGTGCCAGCTCACCAGGGTCGACAACCAGATATGGCTACACCTTC.

The V call is TRBV4-1, the J call TRBJ2-7; weak D call: TRBD1 (6 bases). The CDR3 loop spans 14 amino acids. Trimming pared 1 base from V and 2 bases from J, leaving 9 bases between. The germline CDR1 and CDR2 sequences are MGHRA and YSYEKL. CDR3 sequence reads: CASSQVDSTYEQYF. The CDR3 bases are TGCGCCAGCAGCCAAGTGGACAGTACCTACGAGCAGTACTTC.

This chain links TRBV2 with TRBJ2-7; 9 bases match TRBD2. V dropped 11 bases and J dropped 0; count of bases not matched to a gene: 5. CDR1 and CDR2 from the germline V gene are SNHLY and FYNNEI. The CDR3 is made up of 13 amino acids. Here the CDR3 reads CAVTSGSSYEQYF. CDR3 nucleotides: TGTGCCGTCACTAGCGGGTCCTCCTACGAGCAGTACTTC.

CDR3: CASRGQGAAGANVLTF. CDR3 sequence (DNA): TGTGCCAGCAGAGGGCAGGGGGCCGCTGGGGCCAACGTCCTGACTTTC. This sequence joins TRBV2 and TRBJ2-6; 8 nucleotides align to TRBD1. The CDR3 is 16 amino acids. The trim removed 6 bases at V and 2 bases at J, leaving 6 bases unmatched. From germline, CDR1 is SNHLY and CDR2 FYNNEI.

The chain recombines TRBV6-5 with TRBJ1-3; 9 bases line up with TRBD1. Germline V gene data show CDR1 as MNHEY and CDR2 as SVGAGI. CDR3 size: 15 residues. Losses at the gene ends were 6 bases for V and 3 bases for J; bases not matched to a gene: 6. The CDR3 here is CASSTDRGFGNTIYF. The DNA of the CDR3 is TGTGCCAGCAGCACGGACAGGGGATTTGGAAACACCATATATTTT.

This chain joins TRBV10-1 and TRBJ1-6; D call uncertain. The CDR3 loop spans 13 amino acids. The germline V and J ends were trimmed by 2 bases and 10 bases, with 9 bases remaining between them. Germline V lookup: CDR1 WNHNN, CDR2 SYGVQD (reference sequence). In DNA, the CDR3 is TGCGCCAGCAGTGAGCTGTTTGGCTCACCCCTCCACTTT. This encodes CASSELFGSPLHF.

This chain joins TRBV6-5 and TRBJ2-4; D could derive from TRBD1 or TRBD2 (5 bases each). Per the germline V gene, CDR1 is MNHEY and CDR2 is SVGAGI. The CDR3 consists of 14 residues. V was clipped by 2 bases and J by 8 bases, with 13 bases between them. The CDR3 protein is CASSYVPRGDIQYF. The CDR3 DNA is TGTGCCAGCAGTTACGTCCCCAGAGGGGACATTCAGTACTTC.

Note on this clone: Other DNA sequences in this specimen translate into the identical CDR3. This CDR3 is CATAGGPNYGYTF. DNA of the CDR3: TGTGCCACAGCTGGGGGGCCTAACTATGGCTACACCTTC. This sequence joins TRBV19 and TRBJ1-2; maybe TRBD1 (6 bases). The germline gives CDR1 LNHDA, CDR2 SQIVND (reference sequence). Trimming took off 10 bases at V and 0 bases at J, with 12 bases between the two ends. The CDR3 length is 13 residues. The variable domain in full, completed from reference TRBV19 and TRBJ1-2, reads DGGITQSPKYLFRKEGQNVTLSCEQNLNHDAMYWYRQDPGQGLRLIYYSQIVNDFQKGDIAEGYSVSREKKESFPLTVTSAQKNPTAFYLCATAGGPNYGYTFGSGTRLTVV.

The chain links TRBV19 to TRBJ2-7; D is perhaps TRBD1 (6 bases). The CDR3 sequence is 13 residues long. Trimming took off 7 bases at V and 4 bases at J, with 14 bases between the two ends. Germline lookup yields CDR1 LNHDA and CDR2 SQIVND (reference sequence). The CDR3 is CASINRAKYEQYF. The CDR3 DNA is TGTGCCAGTATTAACAGGGCGAAGTACGAGCAGTACTTC.

The CDR3 DNA reads as TGTGCCAGCTCACAGGGGGTGGGACAGACGAGAGGAGCTTTCTTT. This translates into CASSQGVGQTRGAFF. This sequence joins TRBV18 and TRBJ1-1; 7 bases are a match to TRBD1. This CDR3 is built from 15 residues. Per germline, CDR1 KGHSH and CDR2 LQKENI. Unmatched junction bases numbered 15, after V lost 4 bases and J lost 10 bases.

A remark on this clone: In the same sample, other DNA sequences code for this CDR3. The rearrangement joins TRBV6-5 to TRBJ2-3; a weak D match, TRBD2 (5 bases). With 0 bases removed from V and 4 bases from J, the gap between germline ends came to 8 bases. Germline CDR1 reads MNHEY; CDR2 reads SVGAGI. The CDR3 runs to 14 residues. Here the CDR3 reads CASSYSSSADTQYF. CDR3 coding DNA: TGTGCCAGCAGTTACTCGAGTAGCGCAGATACGCAGTATTTT.